These 13 T cell receptor beta chains share one sample of origin, sequenced in a study of siplizumab effects on memory and regulatory T cells. Measured with immunoSEQ multiplex PCR; TCRdb has only the in-frame clones, and not every one. The table records just under 85,000 clones, about 91% of them present only once. What was sequenced was Tregs sorted from blood. Receptor source: a human donor in good health.

This chain joins TRBV4-3 and TRBJ1-2; D uncertain. Germline V gene lookup returns CDR1 LGHNA and CDR2 YSLEER. The CDR3 sequence is 15 residues long. The V end was cut by 0 bases, the J end by 8 bases, with 16 bases between. The CDR3 nucleotides are TGCGCCAGCAGCCAAGATCTCGCCCGACCCTGGGGCTACACCTTC. This encodes CASSQDLARPWGYTF.

This clone was detected many times. The chain employs TRBV7-9 and TRBJ2-3, with a tentative D call TRBD2 (5 bases). This CDR3 has 13 residues. V lost 6 bases, J lost 1 base, and 8 bases lay in between. Germline assignment: CDR1 SEHNR and CDR2 FQNEAQ (reference sequence). The CDR3 loop reads CASSYGGTDTQYF. In nucleotides, the CDR3 is TGTGCCAGCAGTTACGGGGGCACAGATACGCAGTATTTT.

The chain combines TRBV9 with TRBJ2-3, with D perhaps matching TRBD1 or TRBD2 (5 bases each). Trimming pared 5 bases from V and 2 bases from J, leaving 27 bases between. CDR1 SGDLS and CDR2 YYNGEE come from the germline V gene. The CDR3 extends over 19 amino acids. CDR3 nucleotides: TGTGCCAGCAGTCGGGACGGAGCTCCCCCCATCACTTCCACAGATACGCAGTATTTT. Residues: CASSRDGAPPITSTDTQYF.

The V and J genes are TRBV6-5 and TRBJ2-1; 12 bases match TRBD2. The germline V gene encodes CDR1 MNHEY and CDR2 SVGAGI. The CDR3 contains 13 residues. The J segment lost 9 bases and the V segment lost 5 bases, leaving 2 bases of the junction unmatched. CDR3 sequence: CASSRLAGVEQFF. CDR3 DNA: TGTGCCAGCAGTCGACTAGCGGGGGTTGAGCAGTTCTTC.

J is TRBJ2-5 and V is TRBV4-1, with TRBD2 as a possible D gene (7 bases). CDR3 length: 16 amino acids. V was pared by 3 bases and J by 3 bases, with 17 bases between. CDR1 MGHRA and CDR2 YSYEKL come from the germline V gene. The DNA for the CDR3 is TGCGCCAGCAGCCACTCAAGGGAAGGGGGGGAAGAGACCCAGTACTTC. Residues: CASSHSREGGEETQYF.

The rearrangement joins TRBV2 to TRBJ2-2; D is possibly TRBD1 (5 bases). Germline V gene sequence: CDR1 SNHLY, CDR2 FYNNEI. The CDR3 consists of 15 residues. Trimming took off 11 bases at V and 3 bases at J, with 19 bases between the two ends. This CDR3 reads CAGSGAGQDTGELFF. Written as DNA, the CDR3 is TGTGCCGGATCAGGAGCAGGGCAGGACACCGGGGAGCTGTTTTTT. Full variable domain (outside the CDR3, taken from reference TRBV2 and TRBJ2-2): EPEVTQTPSHQVTQMGQEVILRCVPISNHLYFYWYRQILGQKVEFLVSFYNNEISEKSEIFDDQFSVERPDGSNFTLKIRSTKLEDSAMYFCAGSGAGQDTGELFFGEGSRLTVL.

This chain links TRBV27 with TRBJ2-3, with no clear D. V lost 2 bases to trimming and J lost 2 bases, with 14 bases between them. Germline V CDR1 and CDR2: MNHEY, SMNVEV (reference sequence). The CDR3 loop spans 16 amino acids. CDR3 in DNA: TGTGCCAGCAGTTTACGGCACGTTAGGCACACAGATACGCAGTATTTT. This sequence encodes CASSLRHVRHTDTQYF.

The chain joins TRBV6-5 to TRBJ2-2; D tentatively fits TRBD1 or TRBD2 (5 bases each). The CDR3 runs to 16 residues. V gave up 1 base and J gave up 8 bases, with 17 bases separating them. CDR1 is MNHEY and CDR2 is SVGAGI in the germline V gene. The CDR3 region has the DNA TGTGCCAGCAGTTACTTTTTTAATAGGGACGCTGGGGAGCTGTTTTTT. It codes for CASSYFFNRDAGELFF.

This chain connects TRBV7-9 to TRBJ1-1; D is ambiguous. Germline V lookup: CDR1 SEHNR, CDR2 FQNEAQ (reference sequence). The CDR3 is 12 amino acids. Trimming stripped 5 bases from V and 4 bases from J, with 8 bases between. The CDR3 sequence: CASSPIGTEAFF. The CDR3 DNA follows: TGTGCCAGCAGCCCGATCGGCACTGAAGCTTTCTTT.

V usage is TRBV6-6 and J usage is TRBJ2-3; D unresolved. The length of the CDR3 is 13 residues. Trimming stripped 4 bases from V and 3 bases from J, with 8 bases between. CDR1 MNHNY and CDR2 SVGAGI come from the germline V gene (reference sequence). As DNA, the CDR3 is TGTGCCAGCAGTTCCATTAGGACAGATACGCAGTATTTT. It translates to CASSSIRTDTQYF.

V gene TRBV9 combines with J gene TRBJ2-1; 9 bases align to TRBD1. This CDR3 comprises 14 residues. V shed 0 bases, J shed 8 bases, and the junction held 3 bases outside the gene matches. Per germline, CDR1 SGDLS and CDR2 YYNGEE. The CDR3 loop reads CASSVVGTGYEQFF. Written as DNA, the CDR3 is TGTGCCAGCAGCGTAGTCGGGACAGGGTATGAGCAGTTCTTC.

This chain connects TRBV10-3 to TRBJ2-4; TRBD2 aligns across 8 bases. The CDR3 has 15 residues. Trimming took 10 bases from V and 5 from J; bases not matched to a gene: 13. The germline gives CDR1 ENHRY, CDR2 SYGVKD. CDR3 loop: CATRELSGAENIQYF. The DNA of the CDR3 is TGTGCCACGAGAGAACTTAGCGGGGCGGAAAACATTCAGTACTTC.

The rearrangement links TRBV2 to TRBJ2-7, with D perhaps given as TRBD1 or TRBD2 (6 bases each). The CDR3 extends over 12 amino acids. Germline assignment: CDR1 SNHLY and CDR2 FYNNEI. Trimming left V 10 bases short and J 2 bases short, with 12 bases between. For the CDR3, the DNA is TGTGCCATCCGTCGGGGGCCCTACGAGCAGTACTTC. It is translated as CAIRRGPYEQYF.